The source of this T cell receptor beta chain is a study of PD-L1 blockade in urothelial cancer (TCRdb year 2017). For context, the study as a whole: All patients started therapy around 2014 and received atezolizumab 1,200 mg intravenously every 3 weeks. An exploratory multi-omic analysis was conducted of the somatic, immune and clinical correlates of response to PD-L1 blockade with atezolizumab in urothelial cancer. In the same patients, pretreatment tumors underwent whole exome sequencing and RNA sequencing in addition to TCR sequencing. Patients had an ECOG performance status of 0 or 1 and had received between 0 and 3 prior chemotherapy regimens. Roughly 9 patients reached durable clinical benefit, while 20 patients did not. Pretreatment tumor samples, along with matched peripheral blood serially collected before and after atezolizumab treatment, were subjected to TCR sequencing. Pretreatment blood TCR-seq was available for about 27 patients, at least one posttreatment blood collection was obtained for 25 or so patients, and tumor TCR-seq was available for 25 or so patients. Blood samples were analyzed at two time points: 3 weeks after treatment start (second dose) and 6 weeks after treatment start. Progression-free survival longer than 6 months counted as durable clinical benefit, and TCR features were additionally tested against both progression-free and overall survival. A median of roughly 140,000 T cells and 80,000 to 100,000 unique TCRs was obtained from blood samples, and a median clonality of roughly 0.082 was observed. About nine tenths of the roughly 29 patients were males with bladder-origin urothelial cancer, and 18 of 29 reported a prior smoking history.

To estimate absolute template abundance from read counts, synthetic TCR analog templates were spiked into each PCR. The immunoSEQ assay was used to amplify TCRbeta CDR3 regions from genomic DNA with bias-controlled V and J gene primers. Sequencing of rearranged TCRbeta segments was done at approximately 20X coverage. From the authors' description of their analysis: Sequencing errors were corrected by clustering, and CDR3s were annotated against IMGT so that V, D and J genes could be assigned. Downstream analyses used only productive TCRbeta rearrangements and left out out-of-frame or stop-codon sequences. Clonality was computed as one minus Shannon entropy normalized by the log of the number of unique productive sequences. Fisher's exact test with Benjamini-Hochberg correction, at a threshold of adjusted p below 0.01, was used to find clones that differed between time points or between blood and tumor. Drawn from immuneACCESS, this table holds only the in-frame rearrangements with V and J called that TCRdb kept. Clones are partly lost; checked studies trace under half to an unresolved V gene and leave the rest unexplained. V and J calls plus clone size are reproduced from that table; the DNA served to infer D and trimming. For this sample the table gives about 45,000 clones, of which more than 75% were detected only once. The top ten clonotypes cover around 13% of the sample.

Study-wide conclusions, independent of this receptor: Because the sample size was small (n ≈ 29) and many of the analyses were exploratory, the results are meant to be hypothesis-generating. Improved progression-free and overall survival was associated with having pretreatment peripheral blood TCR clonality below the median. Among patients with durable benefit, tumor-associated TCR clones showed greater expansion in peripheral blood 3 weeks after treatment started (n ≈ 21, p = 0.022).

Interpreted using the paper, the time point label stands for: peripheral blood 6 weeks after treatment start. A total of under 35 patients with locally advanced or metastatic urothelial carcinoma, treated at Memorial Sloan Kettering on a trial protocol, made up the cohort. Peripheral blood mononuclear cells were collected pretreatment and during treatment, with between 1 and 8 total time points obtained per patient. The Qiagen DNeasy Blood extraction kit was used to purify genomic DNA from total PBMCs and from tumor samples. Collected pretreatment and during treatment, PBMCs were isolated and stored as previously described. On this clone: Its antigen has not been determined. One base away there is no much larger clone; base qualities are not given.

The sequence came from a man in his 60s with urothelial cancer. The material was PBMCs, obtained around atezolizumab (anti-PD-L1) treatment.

CDR3 region: CASSLGVIATGGSGTQYF. The nucleotide sequence reads as follows: TGTGCCAGCAGCTTAGGAGTGATCGCGACAGGGGGTTCTGGTACGCAGTATTTT. This chain is built from TRBV7-8 and TRBJ2-3, with TRBD1 matching 9 junction bases. According to the germline V gene, CDR1 reads SGHVS and CDR2 reads FQNEAQ. Measured from the cysteine to the phenylalanine, the CDR3 is 18 residues long. Only CDR3 DNA remains: 54 bases, in frame from the first base. V loses 1 base at its end and J loses 8 bases; junction bases beyond the gene matches: 16.